This entry is about one T cell receptor (beta chain). Its antigen remains unidentified. Per-base quality was not reported, and no clone a single base away is much larger than it. The immunoSEQ Assay was used to sequence TCRbeta CDR3 regions. After extraction, genomic DNA underwent amplification by bias-controlled multiplex PCR, followed by high-throughput sequencing. The authors' pipeline ran thus. To quantify the absolute abundance of every unique TCRbeta CDR3 region, sequences were collapsed and filtered. T cell fraction was estimated by normalizing TCRbeta template counts to usable DNA, with usable DNA measured through amplification of reference genes found in all nucleated cells. Repertoire TCRs were annotated as SARS-CoV-2-specific by exact matching of V gene, CDR3 amino acid sequence and J gene to a known reactive TCR set. The reference SARS-CoV-2 TCR set came from MIRA and was filtered for enrichment in COVID-19-positive ImmuneCODE repertoires, removing public or cross-reactive TCRs. Drawing on the MIRA antigens, annotated TCRs were analysed further at the level of specific ORF or position within ORF. Breadth was defined as annotated unique rearrangements over total unique productive rearrangements; depth was the summed frequency of those rearrangements. Two-sided Wilcoxon rank-sum tests were applied when comparing TCR breadth between groups. TCRdb provides this immuneACCESS table in a form limited to in-frame rearrangements. Some clones are lacking; in checked studies, under half of them reflect an unresolved V gene, and why the rest are absent is not known. The V and J calls and clone size were taken over from that table, and D and trimming were inferred from the DNA. In this sample the table shows roughly 510,000 clones, around 88% of which occur a single time. Roughly 13% of the sample lies in the top ten.

Explained via the paper, the treatment or condition label denotes: around 19 received Ad26.COV2.S at low or high dose, single or two shots; roughly five received placebo; per-sample allocation not given. Repertoires of vaccine and placebo recipients were sequenced from samples taken on day 63 after the first injection. Cohort 1b enrolled roughly 25 adults aged 18-55 years at a single site in Boston, USA, between 29 July and 7 August 2020. Ad26.COV2.S was a replication-incompetent adenovirus type 26 vector expressing a prefusion-stabilized SARS-CoV-2 spike protein from the original Wuhan strain. The CDR3 goes from the cysteine to the phenylalanine over 15 residues. Just CDR3 DNA is preserved here, 45 bases in frame from base 1. V and J lose 0 bases and 5 bases, and a span of 13 bases separates them. According to the germline V gene (reference sequence), CDR1 reads MNHNY and CDR2 reads SVGAGI. The sample originates from a study of Ad26.COV2.S vaccination and SARS-CoV-2 variants (dated by TCRdb to 2020 to 2022). Broadly, across the study: Vaccine-arm donors came from COV1001, a multicentre, randomized, double-blind, placebo-controlled phase I-IIa trial of Ad26.COV2.S in healthy adults. Ad26.COV2.S was administered intramuscularly at 5 x 10^10 or 1 x 10^11 viral particles, either as a single shot or as two shots given 56 days apart. Sequencing of the TCRbeta repertoire served to evaluate the specificity and breadth of SARS-CoV-2-reactive T cell receptors following Ad26.COV2.S vaccination. A total of some 30 samples were included in the TCR-sequenced set, comprising around 19 Ad26.COV2.S vaccine recipients, 5 placebo recipients and 8 SARS-CoV-2 convalescent individuals. Trial participants were randomized into five groups of five, in which low-dose or high-dose Ad26.COV2.S was given once or twice, or placebo was given on both occasions. Blinding of investigators to trial group allocation was maintained during experiments and outcome assessment.

Results and caveats for the whole study, not just this receptor: Spike-specific TCR breadth was higher in Ad26.COV2.S recipients than in placebo recipients (P = 0.0014). The study lacked the statistical power to compare responses across vaccine doses or regimens. After vaccination, spike-specific CD8+ and CD4+ T cell responses were reported to show substantial breadth. Vaccine and placebo recipients had similar non-spike TCR breadth, a finding consistent with the vaccine containing only spike. The authors noted that total T cell responses may have been underestimated by the TCR breadth and depth analyses.

This sample comprised peripheral blood, obtained in a trial of Ad26.COV2.S vaccine versus placebo. The rearranged segments are TRBV6-6 and TRBJ1-2; a tentative D match to TRBD1 spans 6 bases. This sequence was found in a person aged 18-65 years who received the Ad26.COV2.S COVID-19 vaccine or a placebo. The sequenced DNA is TGTGCCAGCAGTTACTCGATGGGAGGGGGGTATGGCTACACCTTC. It is translated as CASSYSMGGGYGYTF.